This T cell receptor (beta chain) was retrieved from a study of blood T cell repertoires in COVID-19. The repertoire was sequenced with immunoSEQ multiplex PCR; TCRdb's copy has only in-frame clones and lacks some. In the table there are fewer than 250,000 clones, over 80% of which are singletons. V shed 2 bases, J shed 5 bases, and the junction held 11 bases outside the gene matches. Germline loops: CDR1 MNHEY, CDR2 SMNVEV (reference sequence). This CDR3 has 19 amino acids. The chain has TRBV27 and TRBJ2-1, with 14 positions matching TRBD2. Sequencing used peripheral blood. This clonotype was obtained from a woman aged 60-75 years with COVID-19, enrolled during active disease. As DNA, the CDR3 is TGTGCCAGCAGTTTACGCCGACTAGCGGGAGGGCGGTCTAACAATGAGCAGTTCTTC. Protein sequence: CASSLRRLAGGRSNNEQFF.